This T cell receptor beta chain came from a study of blood T cells in healthy people across ages. Whole-study results and caveats: In long-lived donors, naive CD4+ cell counts and diversity exceeded those of aged donors.

A sample-barcoded 5' primer and a J-beta primer mix were used in a second PCR of roughly 7 to 11 cycles. TCRdb redid the calling of the 5' RACE reads with MiXCR, one entry per CDR3 protein. In the table there are hundreds of thousands of distinct CDR3 sequences, about three fifths of which are singletons. About this clonotype itself: Its cognate antigen is unknown.

Material for sequencing was blood. The sequence was obtained from a man aged 25-45 years in good health.

The CDR3 region has the DNA TGTGCCAGCAGCCGACGGTACAGGGGGCGAGGAGAGACCCAGTACTTC. Amino acids: CASSRRYRGRGETQYF. This chain connects TRBV6-4 to TRBJ2-7; 9 positions agree with TRBD1. TRBJ2-5 explains the end of the DNA better; the J call may be wrong. This CDR3 spans 16 amino acids. CDR1 is MRHNA, CDR2 SNTAGT, per germline.